Reported below is one T cell receptor (beta chain). Generated by immunoSEQ multiplex PCR, the TCRdb table keeps only in-frame clones and is missing some. The data hold 88,000 or so clones, with approximately 86% observed a single time. This sample is drawn from a study of blood T cell repertoires in COVID-19. Overall study context: Sites across the United States, Italy and Spain contributed samples from acute and convalescent COVID-19.

This receptor was obtained from a man between 60 and 75 years old with acute or convalescent COVID-19. The sequenced sample consisted of peripheral blood.

The CDR3 coding sequence is TGTGCCAGCAGACCCCGGACAGCTGAGGATACGGATACGGGAAATGAGCAGTTCTTC. It yields the protein CASRPRTAEDTDTGNEQFF. This chain connects TRBV6-9 to TRBJ2-1; a weak D match, TRBD1 (6 bases). This CDR3 has 19 amino acids. V dropped 6 bases and J dropped 7 bases, with 31 bases sitting between them. Germline V gene data show CDR1 as MNHGY and CDR2 as SVAAGI.